This T cell receptor (beta chain) was observed in a study of shared clonotypes between healthy human individuals. Overall study findings and caveats: Donors were few, which limited the genetic and exposure-history diversity represented.

V lost 2 bases to trimming and J lost 3 bases; unmatched junction nucleotides: 6. The CDR3 consists of 15 residues. Germline V gives CDR1 MNHEY, CDR2 SMNVEV (reference sequence). The sample holds many counts of this clone. Its antigen is unidentified. Assay used: immunoSEQ multiplex PCR; TCRdb lists only in-frame clones, some missing. The data contain more than 450,000 clones, around 79% of them singletons. The sequence derives from a woman aged 40 to 49 in good health. Some clones in this sample may be carry-over from other donors' samples. Sequences were obtained from PBMCs. The rearrangement uses TRBV27 and TRBJ1-1; 7 bases are shared with TRBD1. The CDR3 DNA reads TGTGCCAGCAGTTTAACCGGGACAGCATACACTGAAGCTTTCTTT. Translation: CASSLTGTAYTEAFF.